The entry below gives a single TCR beta chain sequence along with its context. The protocol was immunoSEQ multiplex PCR, while the TCRdb copy is restricted to in-frame clones and leaves out a portion. The sample has 1,500,000 or so clones; roughly 95% are singletons. Germline loops: CDR1 SGHTA, CDR2 FQGNSA. V was pared by 1 base and J by 0 bases, with 11 bases between. The CDR3 is 16 residues long. This record belongs to a study of shared clonotypes between healthy human individuals. The sequencing sample was made of naive CD4+ T cells sorted from blood. Subset: CD45RA+ positively selected. The chain uses TRBV7-2 and TRBJ2-3, with D uncertain. This clonotype was sampled from a man younger than 45 in good health. The CDR3 sequence: CASSLDGRPSTDTQYF. The CDR3 region has the DNA TGTGCCAGCAGCTTAGACGGCCGTCCTAGCACAGATACGCAGTATTTT.